This T cell receptor (beta chain) was sequenced during a study of cytomegalovirus exposure and HLA in healthy donors. Study-wide points: HLA-A and HLA-B allele assignments for most subjects were reportedly predicted accurately using TCR beta sequences. Altogether, 150 or so TCR beta chains were recorded as cytomegalovirus-associated.

PCR amplification relied on 60 Vbeta primers (plus 13 Jbeta primers). The assay was immunoSEQ multiplex PCR, and TCRdb's table has in-frame clones only and misses some. The data show roughly 130,000 clones, 65% to 80% seen once. The CDR3 length is 13 residues. Deletions cut 6 bases from V and 0 bases from J, with 6 bases between. Per germline, CDR1 MNHEY and CDR2 SVGAGI. This clone was detected only once. Its matching antigen is unknown. The sequence came from a woman aged 40 to 50 in good health and CMV-seronegative. What was sequenced was PBMCs. This chain uses TRBV6-5 with TRBJ1-3; D gene unclear. This CDR3 is CASRSDSGNTIYF. The CDR3 DNA sequence: TGTGCCAGCAGATCAGACTCTGGAAACACCATATATTTT.